Sequencing of this T cell receptor beta chain was carried out in a study of cytomegalovirus exposure and HLA in healthy donors (dated 2017 in TCRdb). In terms of the full investigation: In an earlier analysis of approximately 500 of the donors, roughly 300 Gb of sequence data and 117 million unique TCR beta sequences from 150 million to 200 million T cells were reported. Approximately 330 gigabases of sequencing data and around 90 million unique TCR sequences made up an early release that covered about 640 HLA-typed donors. The genetic ancestry cluster associated with self-reported Caucasian donors included about 84% of the 398 genotyped donors. The study was designed to test whether signatures of past pathogen exposure could be identified by cataloging public T cell receptors. The T cell repertoires of 666 subjects were profiled by immunosequencing and related to cytomegalovirus serostatus. A separate validation cohort of 100 to 150 different subjects was used in addition to the approximately 700-subject first cohort. To predict cytomegalovirus infection status, the study brought together high-throughput TCR immunosequencing, statistical association of individual TCRs with disease status, and machine learning. To study patterns of TCR occurrence, a later analysis re-analyzed previously published TCR beta repertoires from 600 to 750 donors and added high-resolution HLA genotyping. Rather than drawing on any new phenotypic data, the later analysis identified candidate immune exposures from TCR beta sequences and the way those sequences occurred across donors. To decide whether each TCR beta V gene segment behaved as functional or pseudogenic, an earlier analysis of some 600 of the donors relied on high-throughput TCR beta sequencing. Alongside the repertoire data, information on donor age, sex, ethnicity and CMV serostatus was compiled. A later genetic analysis used genome-wide SNP genotypes for about 65% of the 666 donors, treating that subset as a discovery cohort. All discovery cohort repertoires had been generated using a single sequencing platform. Class I and class II HLA loci were covered by the typing at four-digit resolution. The number of donors typed differed by locus, with 629-630 for A, B, C, DRB1 and DQB1, more than 500 for DQA1, 600 to 610 for DPA1, and around 460 for DPB1. Roughly 5 DR-DQ haplotypes were handled as single units for association and clustering, since linkage in the cohort was strong. Across approximately 400 genotyped donors of the cohort, an average of about 220,000 unique TCR beta nucleotide sequences per donor were sequenced, and roughly a sixth of those sequences were non-productive. The investigation overall reported the following: According to a later genetic analysis, donors in an Asian-associated ancestry cluster had fewer N-insertions in productive TCRs than the approximately 700-donor mean. Only TCR beta chains were sequenced in this cohort, and the absence of alpha or paired-chain data limited detectable features. A further reported finding was that TCR beta sequences accurately predicted the HLA-A and HLA-B alleles for most subjects in the first cohort. In a later analysis, around 17,000 TCR beta sequences were associated with specific HLA alleles at a false discovery rate of 0.05. Linkage disequilibrium might explain the correlated functional status among segregating V segments, but an unknown experimental factor could not be ruled out. While some public TCRs were present in many individuals, most TCR sequences turned up only very rarely across donors. According to a later analysis, most CMV-associated TCR beta chains appeared to be HLA-restricted, and the HLA associations seemed to be driven largely by CMV exposure. A later genetic analysis associated a missense DCLRE1C variant with V-gene and J-gene trimming of TCR beta chains, and an independent cohort replicated the association. In vitro tests confirmed that a few of the cytomegalovirus-associated TCR beta chains recognize cytomegalovirus antigens. In a later analysis, HLA-associated TCR beta chains were found to be more clonally expanded and to have lower generation probabilities than equally common non-associated chains. An earlier analysis of approximately 600 of the donors showed that most TCR beta V segments appeared in productive rearrangements either about 87% or about 30% of the time, which broadly matched IMGT annotations. Some IMGT-functional V segments, including TRBV6-2 and TRBV6-3, could not be distinguished by the 87-base-pair reads and were therefore excluded. According to a later analysis, TCR association rates differed among HLA loci, with DRB1 alleles showing the most associated TCRs and HLA-C alleles showing the fewest. Because counts were too low, around 18 rarely observed V segments, including chromosome 9 orphons, were left out of the earlier analysis of over 550 of the donors. HLA typing was unavailable for some donors at each locus, so association tests used only the typed subset. A group of highly shared sequence variants was considered likely to be a technical artifact of the sequencing pipeline. The authors suggested that the approach could potentially be generalized to other disease states and immunological phenotypes. In a later analysis, several top co-occurrence clusters were reported to appear linked to parvovirus B19, influenza, CMV and Epstein-Barr virus. The classifier was reported to diagnose cytomegalovirus status with high specificity and sensitivity in both the original cohort and the validation cohort. A total of about 150 TCR beta chains were listed by the study as associated with cytomegalovirus. Immune exposure information for the cohort was limited to CMV serostatus. Sequencing depth was assumed to be roughly uniform across donors in the presence/absence analyses, though that assumption may not hold. When HLA alleles, especially DR and DQ, strongly co-occurred, attributing TCR associations to individual alleles was difficult.

On this clone itself: Its recognized antigen is unknown. Base quality data are lacking; no much larger clone is found one base away.

For CDR1 and CDR2, the germline V gene lists MNHEY and SVGAGI. Between the V and J ends, shortened by 5 bases and 4 bases respectively, the junction contains 9 bases. The CDR3 goes from the cysteine to the phenylalanine over 13 residues. Of all the DNA, just the CDR3 is kept, 39 bases in frame from base 1. The cohort was made up of hundreds of healthy bone marrow donors. Cohort members were all nominally healthy when sampled, although unrecorded immune exposures were likely present. The donor was CMV seropositive and belonged to the group of 250 to 300 seropositive cohort members. A peripheral blood sample was provided by each donor, and peripheral blood mononuclear cells were used for TCR beta sequencing. The Qiagen DNeasy Blood Extraction Kit was used to extract genomic DNA from the blood cell samples. The library was produced with the immunoSEQ multiplex PCR assay. The multiplex PCR relied on a mix of 60 forward primers for TCR Vbeta segments and 13 reverse primers for TCR Jbeta segments. Amplification of the CDR3 region of rearranged TCR beta genes was performed with a multiplex PCR assay on genomic DNA. The Illumina HiSeq System was used to sequence the amplified TCR beta libraries as 87-base-pair reads. The published analysis was carried out like this. A later analysis counted about 80 million unique TCR beta chains across the roughly 700 repertoires, and 9 million to 14 million of these chains were shared by at least two donors. To remove PCR and sequencing errors, raw reads were error-corrected and collapsed into unique sequences using a nearest-neighbor algorithm that merged closely related sequences. V, D and J gene segments were assigned by aligning CDR3 sequences to IMGT reference sequences. Each retained sequence needed at least a six-nucleotide match to both a V gene segment and a J gene segment. A rearrangement was called productive if the CDR3 had no stop codons and remained in frame with V and J, and every other rearrangement was called non-productive. Following IMGT convention, CDR3 was defined as the stretch from the second conserved V-encoded cysteine up to the conserved J-encoded phenylalanine. Sequences without an unambiguous match to a single V gene segment were excluded from the earlier analysis of approximately 600 of the donors. In an earlier analysis of 587 of the donors, V segments were called functional above 56.7% productive rearrangements and were called segregating when the between-donor standard deviation exceeded 5%. To diagnose cytomegalovirus status from the catalog of TCR beta chain sequences, a statistical classification framework was built. V and J gene assignment, in a later analysis, came from comparing TCR nucleotide sequences with IMGT/GENE-DB human TR gene sequences. In a later analysis, CDR3 sequences and most-parsimonious VDJ recombination scenarios were assigned using the TCRdist pipeline. A later analysis defined each TCR beta chain by its CDR3 amino acid sequence plus V-gene family, and excluded reads lacking a unique V-gene family. In a later analysis, 500 to 650 highly shared, low-generation-probability nucleotide sequences were removed to address suspected cross-contamination and a sequencing artifact. In a later analysis, a clonal expansion index for each public chain was calculated from normalized within-repertoire ranks of inferred template counts. Generation probabilities in a later analysis came from a VDJ recombination model fitted to out-of-frame rearrangements, and those results were checked against IGoR. In a later analysis, hypergeometric tests were used to score TCR-TCR, TCR-HLA and TCR-CMV co-occurrence, with a repertoire-size bias correction applied to TCR pairs. To estimate false discovery rates, a later analysis permuted the HLA or CMV assignments 20 times. In a later analysis, co-occurring TCRs were grouped using DBSCAN, and TCRdist sequence similarity was added for clustering within HLA-allele-positive subsets. For co-occurrence clustering, repertoires with fewer than 30,000 or more than 120,000 public chains were excluded, along with roughly 5 repertoires with anomalous nucleotide sharing. In its TCRdb copy, this immuneACCESS table keeps in-frame sequences only and misses some clones. Where compared with another copy, unresolved V genes explain less than half of these, and the others have no known cause. That table gives V, J and clone size, and the DNA gave D and trimming. The sample table lists some 150,000 clones, around 72% of them with a count of one. The top ten clonotypes cover 3.5% to 5% of the sample.

Sequencing used PBMCs. This clonotype originated in a young man in good health and CMV-seropositive. The receptor chain draws on TRBV6-5 and TRBJ1-3, with no confident D gene call. The DNA sequence is TGTGCCAGCAGTCAGACATCCGGAAACACCATATATTTT. Its product reads: CASSQTSGNTIYF.